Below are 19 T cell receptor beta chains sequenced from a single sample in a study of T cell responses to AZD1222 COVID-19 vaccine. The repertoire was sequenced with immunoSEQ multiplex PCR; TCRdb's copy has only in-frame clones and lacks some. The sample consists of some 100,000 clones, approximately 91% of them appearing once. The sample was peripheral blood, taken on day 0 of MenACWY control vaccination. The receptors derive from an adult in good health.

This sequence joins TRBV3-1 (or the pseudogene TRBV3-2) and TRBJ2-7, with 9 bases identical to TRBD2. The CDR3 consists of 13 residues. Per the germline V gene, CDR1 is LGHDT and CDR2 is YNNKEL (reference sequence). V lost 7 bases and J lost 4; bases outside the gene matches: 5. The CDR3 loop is CASTTSGEYEQYF. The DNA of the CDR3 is TGTGCCAGCACGACTAGCGGAGAATACGAGCAGTACTTC.

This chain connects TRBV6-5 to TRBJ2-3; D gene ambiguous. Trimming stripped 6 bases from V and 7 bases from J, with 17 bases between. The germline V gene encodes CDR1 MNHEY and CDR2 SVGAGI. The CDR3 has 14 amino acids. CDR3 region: CASRDRRPPNTQYF. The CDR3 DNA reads TGTGCCAGCAGGGACCGACGGCCCCCTAATACGCAGTATTTT.

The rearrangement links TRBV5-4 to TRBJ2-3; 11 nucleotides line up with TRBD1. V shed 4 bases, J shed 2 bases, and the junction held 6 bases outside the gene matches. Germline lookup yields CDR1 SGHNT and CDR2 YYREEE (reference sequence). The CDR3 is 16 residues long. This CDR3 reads CASSVRDRGITDTQYF. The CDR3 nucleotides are TGTGCCAGCAGCGTCCGGGACAGGGGGATCACAGATACGCAGTATTTT.

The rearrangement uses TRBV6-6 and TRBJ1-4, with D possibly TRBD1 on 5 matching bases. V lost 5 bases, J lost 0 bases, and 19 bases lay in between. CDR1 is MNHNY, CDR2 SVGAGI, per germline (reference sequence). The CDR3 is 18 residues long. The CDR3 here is CASSPSSRQSATNEKLFF. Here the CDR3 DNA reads TGTGCCAGCAGTCCTTCATCTAGACAGTCTGCAACTAATGAAAAACTGTTTTTT.

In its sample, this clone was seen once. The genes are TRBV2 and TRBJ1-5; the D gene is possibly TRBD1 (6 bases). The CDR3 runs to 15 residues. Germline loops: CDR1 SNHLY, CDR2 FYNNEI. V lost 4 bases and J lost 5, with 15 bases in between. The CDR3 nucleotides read TGTGCCAGCAGTGGGCTACAGGGTGGTCATCAGCCCCAGCATTTT. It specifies CASSGLQGGHQPQHF.

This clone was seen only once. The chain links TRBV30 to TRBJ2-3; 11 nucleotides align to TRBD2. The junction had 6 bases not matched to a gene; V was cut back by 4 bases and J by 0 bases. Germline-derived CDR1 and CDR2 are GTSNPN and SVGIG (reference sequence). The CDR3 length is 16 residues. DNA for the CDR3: TGTGCCTGGAATAGCGGGAGGGGCCTTAGCACAGATACGCAGTATTTT. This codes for CAWNSGRGLSTDTQYF.

CDR3 residues: CASRGLGLRFTEAFF. CDR3 bases: TGTGCCAGCAGGGGACTGGGGCTAAGATTCACTGAAGCTTTCTTT. This chain connects TRBV6-5 to TRBJ1-1, with D possibly matching TRBD1 (5 bases). The CDR3 runs 15 residues. Germline V gives CDR1 MNHEY, CDR2 SVGAGI. With 6 bases removed from V and 4 bases from J, the gap between germline ends came to 18 bases.

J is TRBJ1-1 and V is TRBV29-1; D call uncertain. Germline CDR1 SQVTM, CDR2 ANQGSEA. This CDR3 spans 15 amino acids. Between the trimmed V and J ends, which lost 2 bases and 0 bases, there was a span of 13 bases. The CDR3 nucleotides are TGCAGCGTTGAAAAGCGAGCACAGTTGAACACTGAAGCTTTCTTT. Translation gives CSVEKRAQLNTEAFF.

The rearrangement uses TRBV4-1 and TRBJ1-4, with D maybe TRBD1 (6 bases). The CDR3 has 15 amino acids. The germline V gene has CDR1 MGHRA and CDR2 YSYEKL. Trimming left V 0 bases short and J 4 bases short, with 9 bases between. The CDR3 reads CASSQEDRINEKLFF. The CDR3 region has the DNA TGCGCCAGCAGCCAAGAGGACAGAATTAATGAAAAACTGTTTTTT.

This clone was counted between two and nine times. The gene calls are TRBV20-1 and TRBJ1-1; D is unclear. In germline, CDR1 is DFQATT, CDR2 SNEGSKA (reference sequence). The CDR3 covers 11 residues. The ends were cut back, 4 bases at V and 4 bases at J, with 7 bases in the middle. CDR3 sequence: CSAMGGTEAFF. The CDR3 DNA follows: TGCAGTGCTATGGGCGGCACTGAAGCTTTCTTT.

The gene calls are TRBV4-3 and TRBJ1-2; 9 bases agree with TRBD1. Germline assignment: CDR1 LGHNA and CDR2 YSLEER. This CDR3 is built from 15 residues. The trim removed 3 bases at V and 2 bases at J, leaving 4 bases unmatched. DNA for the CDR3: TGCGCCAGCAGCCATCGGGACAGGGCGAACTATGGCTACACCTTC. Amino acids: CASSHRDRANYGYTF.

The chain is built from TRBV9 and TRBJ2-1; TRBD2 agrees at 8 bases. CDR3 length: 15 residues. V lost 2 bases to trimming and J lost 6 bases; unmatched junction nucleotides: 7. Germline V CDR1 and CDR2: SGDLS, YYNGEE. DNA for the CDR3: TGTGCCAGCAGCGTCGTAGGTAGCGGGGTCAATGAGCAGTTCTTC. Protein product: CASSVVGSGVNEQFF.

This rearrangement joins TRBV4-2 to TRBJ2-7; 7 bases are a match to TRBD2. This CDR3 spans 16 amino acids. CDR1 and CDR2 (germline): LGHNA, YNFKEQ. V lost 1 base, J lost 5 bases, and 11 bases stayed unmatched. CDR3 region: CASSQGGGSIGNEQYF. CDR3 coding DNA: TGTGCCAGCAGCCAAGGCGGGGGTTCGATCGGGAACGAGCAGTACTTC.

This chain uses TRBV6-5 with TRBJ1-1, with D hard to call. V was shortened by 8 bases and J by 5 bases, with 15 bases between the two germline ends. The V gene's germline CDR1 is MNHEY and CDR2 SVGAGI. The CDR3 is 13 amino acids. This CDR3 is CASLSTLGTEAFF. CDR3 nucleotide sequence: TGTGCCAGCCTCTCGACCTTGGGGACTGAAGCTTTCTTT.

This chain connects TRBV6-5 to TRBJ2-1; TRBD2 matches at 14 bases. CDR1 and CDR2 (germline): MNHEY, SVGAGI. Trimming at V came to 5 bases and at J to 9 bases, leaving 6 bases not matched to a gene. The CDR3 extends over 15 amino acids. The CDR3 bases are TGTGCCAGCAGTCAGGAGACTAGCGGGAGGGGTGAGCAGTTCTTC. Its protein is CASSQETSGRGEQFF.

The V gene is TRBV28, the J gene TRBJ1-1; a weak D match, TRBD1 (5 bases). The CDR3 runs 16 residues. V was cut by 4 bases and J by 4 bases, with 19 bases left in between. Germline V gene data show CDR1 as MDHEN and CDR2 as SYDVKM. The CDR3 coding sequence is TGTGCCAGCAGTTACCCGACAGACCTCAAGGGCACTGAAGCTTTCTTT. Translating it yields CASSYPTDLKGTEAFF.

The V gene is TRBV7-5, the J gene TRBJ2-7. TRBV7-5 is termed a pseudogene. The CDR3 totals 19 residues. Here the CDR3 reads CARSRLRGLTRTIPYEQYF. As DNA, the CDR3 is TGTGCCAGAAGCCGCCTCAGGGGACTTACCCGAACAATACCATACGAGCAGTACTTC.

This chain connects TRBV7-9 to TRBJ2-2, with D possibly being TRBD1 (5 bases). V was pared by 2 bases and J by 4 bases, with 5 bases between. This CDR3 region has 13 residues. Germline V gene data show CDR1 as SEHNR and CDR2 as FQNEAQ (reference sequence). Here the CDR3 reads CASSLRGTGELFF. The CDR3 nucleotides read TGTGCCAGCAGCTTAAGGGGCACCGGGGAGCTGTTTTTT.

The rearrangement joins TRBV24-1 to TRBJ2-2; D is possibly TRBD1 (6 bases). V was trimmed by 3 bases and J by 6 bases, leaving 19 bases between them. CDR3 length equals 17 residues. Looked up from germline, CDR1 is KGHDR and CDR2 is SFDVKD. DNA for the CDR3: TGTGCCACCAGTGATACTCCCACAGGGCCCTTCGCCGGGGAGCTGTTTTTT. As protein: CATSDTPTGPFAGELFF.